The 30 T cell receptor beta chains given below trace back to one sample, sequenced in a study of T cell responses to AZD1222 COVID-19 vaccine. Here immunoSEQ multiplex PCR was the method, and the copy in TCRdb shows in-frame clones only, minus some. Of more than 150,000 clones in the sample, approximately 90% were seen once. The sequencing here drew on peripheral blood, taken on day 0 of AZD1222 vaccination. The origin of the receptors is an adult in good health.

The rearrangement links TRBV3-1 (or the pseudogene TRBV3-2) to TRBJ1-1; D remains unclear. The CDR3 totals 13 residues. The ends were cut back, 3 bases at V and 5 bases at J, with 10 bases in the middle. Germline CDR1 LGHDT, CDR2 YNNKEL (reference sequence). The chain's CDR3 is CASSQGVWTEAFF. CDR3 DNA sequence: TGTGCCAGCAGCCAGGGAGTTTGGACTGAAGCTTTCTTT.

This clone was observed a handful of times. The chain links TRBV18 to TRBJ1-2; D ambiguous. V gave up 1 base and J gave up 1 base, with 4 bases separating them. The CDR3 length is 13 residues. The germline V gene encodes CDR1 KGHSH and CDR2 LQKENI. As DNA, the CDR3 is TGTGCCAGCTCACCACAGGATAACTATGGCTACACCTTC. Translated, it gives CASSPQDNYGYTF. The full variable domain, in which reference TRBV18 and TRBJ1-2 provide the parts outside the CDR3, is NAGVMQNPRHLVRRRGQEARLRCSPMKGHSHVYWYRQLPEEGLKFMVYLQKENIIDESGMPKERFSAEFPKEGPSILRIQQVVRGDSAAYFCASSPQDNYGYTFGSGTRLTVV.

The chain is built from TRBV11-2 and TRBJ1-4; D is possibly TRBD1 (5 bases). This CDR3 spans 15 amino acids. Trimming cost V 3 bases and J 0 bases, with 8 bases left between them. Looked up from germline, CDR1 is SGHAT and CDR2 is FQNNGV. The CDR3 DNA reads as TGTGCCAGCAGCTTGGGACGCGCAACTAATGAAAAACTGTTTTTT. This codes for CASSLGRATNEKLFF.

Comments on this clone: The same CDR3 is also encoded by other DNA sequences in this sample. The chain combines TRBV9 with TRBJ1-1, with D maybe TRBD1 (5 bases). The CDR3 extends over 13 amino acids. Trimming cost V 3 bases and J 2 bases, with 8 bases left between them. Germline CDR1 is SGDLS and CDR2 is YYNGEE. The CDR3 spells CASSAQGNTEAFF. The CDR3 coding sequence is TGTGCCAGCAGCGCTCAGGGAAACACTGAAGCTTTCTTT.

V and J are TRBV13 and TRBJ2-5; 7 bases agree with TRBD1. Germline lookup yields CDR1 PRHDT and CDR2 FYEKMQ (reference sequence). The CDR3 totals 14 residues. Germline trimming cut 3 bases from V and 1 base from J; bases unmatched to any gene: 2. DNA of the CDR3: TGTGCCAGCAGCTTCGGACAGGTCCAAGAGACCCAGTACTTC. It is translated as CASSFGQVQETQYF.

This chain joins TRBV2 and TRBJ2-7, with D possibly matching TRBD2 (5 bases). The germline CDR1 and CDR2 sequences are SNHLY and FYNNEI. The CDR3 is 15 residues long. Trimming took 0 bases from V and 5 from J, leaving 14 bases between them. CDR3 DNA: TGTGCCAGCAGTGAAGCTAGCGAGAGACCGGACGAGCAGTACTTC. This codes for CASSEASERPDEQYF.

This clone was counted only a few times. The gene calls are TRBV3-1 (or the pseudogene TRBV3-2) and TRBJ1-2; TRBD1 matches 8 bases. Trimming at V came to 1 base and at J to 14 bases, leaving 18 bases not matched to a gene. The CDR3 covers 16 residues. Germline CDR1 reads LGHDT; CDR2 reads YNNKEL (reference sequence). The CDR3 sequence is CASSQVSGGAGGGYTF. In DNA form, the CDR3 reads TGTGCCAGCAGCCAAGTTTCTGGTGGAGCAGGGGGCGGGTATACCTTC.

The chain carries TRBV5-1 and TRBJ2-5; 7 positions agree with TRBD2. J was trimmed by 1 base and V by 3 bases; bases with no gene match: 12. CDR1 and CDR2 from the germline V gene are SGHRS and YFSETQ. This CDR3 has 17 residues. CDR3 bases: TGCGCCAGCAGCTCCCTTTTGGGGCTAGCGGCCCAAGAGACCCAGTACTTC. This codes for CASSSLLGLAAQETQYF. Drawing the rest from reference TRBV5-1 and TRBJ2-5, the complete variable domain is KAGVTQTPRYLIKTRGQQVTLSCSPISGHRSVSWYQQTPGQGLQFLFEYFSETQRNKGNFPGRFSGRQFSNSRSEMNVSTLELGDSALYLCASSSLLGLAAQETQYFGPGTRLLVL.

The CDR3 DNA reads TGTGCCAGCAACCTAGCGGGATCCTACAATGAGCAGTTCTTC. Its translation: CASNLAGSYNEQFF. This chain links TRBV2 with TRBJ2-1; 9 bases map to TRBD2. Germline assignment: CDR1 SNHLY and CDR2 FYNNEI. The CDR3 is 14 amino acids. V dropped 7 bases and J dropped 1; count of bases not matched to a gene: 2.

This rearrangement joins TRBV19 to TRBJ1-2; TRBD1 is a possible D gene (6 bases). V was pared by 2 bases and J by 4 bases, with 14 bases between. This CDR3 has 15 residues. CDR1 is LNHDA, CDR2 SQIVND, per germline (reference sequence). The CDR3 region has the DNA TGTGCCAGTAGTATACCGGGGACAACGATCTATGGCTACACCTTC. It codes for CASSIPGTTIYGYTF.

This chain uses TRBV10-3 with TRBJ2-3, with D perhaps TRBD2 (5 bases). Germline lookup yields CDR1 ENHRY and CDR2 SYGVKD. This CDR3 is 12 amino acids long. Trimming removed 7 bases from V and 2 bases from J, with 7 bases in between. The CDR3 sequence is CAIKGDTDTQYF. Written as DNA, the CDR3 is TGTGCCATCAAGGGAGACACAGATACGCAGTATTTT.

The chain combines TRBV7-2 with TRBJ1-5; D remains ambiguous. V dropped 5 bases and J dropped 0 bases, with 8 bases sitting between them. CDR1 and CDR2 from the germline V gene are SGHTA and FQGNSA. CDR3 length: 14 amino acids. CDR3 bases: TGTGCCAGCAGCCCCTGGGGTAGCAATCAGCCCCAGCATTTT. This gives the protein CASSPWGSNQPQHF. The complete variable domain, with remaining parts taken from reference TRBV7-2 and TRBJ1-5, reads GAGVSQSPSNKVTEKGKDVELRCDPISGHTALYWYRQSLGQGLEFLIYFQGNSAPDKSGLPSDRFSAERTGGSVSTLTIQRTQQEDSAVYLCASSPWGSNQPQHFGDGTRLSIL.

The rearrangement uses TRBV5-4 and TRBJ2-7, with TRBD1 matching 9 bases. Trimming at V came to 1 base and at J to 3 bases, leaving 2 bases not matched to a gene. CDR1 SGHNT and CDR2 YYREEE come from the germline V gene (reference sequence). The CDR3 is 14 amino acids. The CDR3 spells CASSLQDRGYEQYF. For the CDR3, the DNA is TGTGCCAGCAGCTTGCAGGACAGGGGCTACGAGCAGTACTTC.

J is TRBJ2-3 and V is TRBV7-2; 7 bases line up with TRBD2. Germline CDR1 is SGHTA and CDR2 is FQGNSA. The junction had 4 bases not matched to a gene; V was cut back by 0 bases and J by 4 bases. The CDR3 is 15 residues long. The CDR3 DNA sequence: TGTGCCAGCAGCTTAGCGGGAGGGCTCGCAGATACGCAGTATTTT. Protein product: CASSLAGGLADTQYF.

The rearrangement uses TRBV7-2 and TRBJ2-1; D is possibly TRBD1 (5 bases). This CDR3 is 15 amino acids long. Trimming removed 5 bases at V and 0 bases at J, with 11 bases between. Germline lookup yields CDR1 SGHTA and CDR2 FQGNSA. In DNA, the CDR3 is TGTGCCAGCAGCCAAAACAGGATCTCCTACAATGAGCAGTTCTTC. Its protein product is CASSQNRISYNEQFF.

V gene TRBV5-1 combines with J gene TRBJ1-1; D is ambiguous. V dropped 0 bases and J dropped 0 bases, with 9 bases sitting between them. The CDR3 spans 15 residues. Germline-derived CDR1 and CDR2 are SGHRS and YFSETQ. The DNA of the CDR3 is TGCGCCAGCAGCTTGGAACCGGGATTGAACACTGAAGCTTTCTTT. Encoded protein: CASSLEPGLNTEAFF.

This chain joins TRBV11-2 and TRBJ1-3, with 7 bases identical to TRBD1. V lost 3 bases, J lost 0 bases, and 8 bases stayed unmatched. The CDR3 is 17 residues long. Germline CDR1 and CDR2: SGHAT and FQNNGV. CDR3 sequence (DNA): TGTGCCAGCAGCTTCCCCCCCAGGGGGAGCTCTGGAAACACCATATATTTT. Encoded protein: CASSFPPRGSSGNTIYF.

This sequence joins TRBV28 and TRBJ2-1; 9 bases are a match to TRBD1. Unmatched junction bases numbered 7, after V lost 1 base and J lost 9 bases. Germline assignment: CDR1 MDHEN and CDR2 SYDVKM. This CDR3 is built from 15 residues. This CDR3 is CASSLSGTGRGEQFF. Here the CDR3 DNA reads TGTGCCAGCAGTTTATCCGGGACAGGGCGTGGTGAGCAGTTCTTC.

This clone was seen more than once but under ten times. V gene TRBV5-5 combines with J gene TRBJ1-2; D might be TRBD1 (6 bases). This CDR3 has 15 amino acids. Germline V lookup: CDR1 SGHKS, CDR2 YYEKEE (reference sequence). Deletions cut 3 bases from V and 4 bases from J, with 16 bases between. In DNA, the CDR3 is TGTGCCAGCAGCTCACAGGGTCTCCTAACCTATGGCTACACCTTC. It translates to CASSSQGLLTYGYTF.

This chain connects TRBV6-5 to TRBJ1-1; possibly TRBD1 for D (6 bases). The germline gives CDR1 MNHEY, CDR2 SVGAGI. V was clipped by 8 bases and J by 4 bases, with 14 bases between them. This CDR3 comprises 13 residues. CDR3 sequence: CASHRERGTEAFF. The DNA of the CDR3 is TGTGCCAGCCACAGGGAACGGGGCACTGAAGCTTTCTTT.

The V call is TRBV11-2, the J call TRBJ1-2; D uncertain. The CDR3 consists of 15 residues. The ends were cut back, 3 bases at V and 8 bases at J, with 19 bases in the middle. Germline assignment: CDR1 SGHAT and CDR2 FQNNGV. The CDR3 nucleotides are TGTGCCAGCAGCTTGGGCTTCATAGGGCAAGAGGGCTACACCTTC. Translated: CASSLGFIGQEGYTF.

V gene TRBV10-3 combines with J gene TRBJ1-3; possibly TRBD1 for D (5 bases). Trimming removed 0 bases from V and 0 bases from J, with 9 bases in between. Germline CDR1 and CDR2: ENHRY and SYGVKD. There are 16 residues in the CDR3. The CDR3 region has the DNA TGTGCCATCAGTGAGTCAAGACAGAGCTCTGGAAACACCATATATTTT. Translated, it gives CAISESRQSSGNTIYF.

This clone was seen just once. The chain uses TRBV12-3 or TRBV12-4 and TRBJ1-2; D is unclear. V shed 3 bases and J shed 4 bases, with 9 bases lying between them. The CDR3 has 13 residues. The CDR3 region has the DNA TGTGCCAGCAGTTTTCGGGGTCCCTATGGCTACACCTTC. Protein sequence: CASSFRGPYGYTF.

The rearrangement uses TRBV6-5 and TRBJ1-1; D is ambiguous. V lost 1 base to trimming and J lost 5 bases, with 8 bases between them. This CDR3 region has 13 residues. Germline CDR1 is MNHEY and CDR2 is SVGAGI. The CDR3, as DNA: TGTGCCAGCAGTTACTGGGTCGGGACTGAAGCTTTCTTT. It codes for CASSYWVGTEAFF.

V is TRBV6-4 and J is TRBJ2-5; tentative D call: TRBD2 (5 bases). The CDR3 covers 15 residues. Per the germline V gene, CDR1 is MRHNA and CDR2 is SNTAGT. The V end lost 4 bases, the J end lost 2 bases, and 14 bases lay between the germline ends. As DNA, the CDR3 is TGTGCCAGCAGTGCCCCGGACTCTTCACAAGAGACCCAGTACTTC. Translated, it gives CASSAPDSSQETQYF.

The chain recombines TRBV7-2 with TRBJ2-7, with D hard to call. The CDR3 is 13 residues long. Per germline, CDR1 SGHTA and CDR2 FQGNSA. V was cut by 2 bases and J by 3 bases, with 8 bases left in between. CDR3 protein: CASSLNGNYEQYF. The CDR3 nucleotides read TGTGCCAGCAGCTTAAATGGGAACTACGAGCAGTACTTC.

This clone has only one observation. The chain is built from TRBV3-1 (or the pseudogene TRBV3-2) and TRBJ2-4; perhaps D is TRBD1 or TRBD2 (6 bases each). The V and J ends lost 4 bases and 5 bases respectively, with 12 bases between them. Germline CDR1 reads LGHDT; CDR2 reads YNNKEL (reference sequence). The CDR3 consists of 14 residues. CDR3 protein: CASSRRGPQNIQYF. The CDR3 bases are TGTGCCAGCAGCCGACGGGGGCCCCAAAACATTCAGTACTTC.

This chain joins TRBV2 and TRBJ1-2, with D tentatively TRBD1 (6 bases). The CDR3 consists of 13 residues. Germline V gives CDR1 SNHLY, CDR2 FYNNEI. Trimming removed 10 bases from V and 1 base from J, with 13 bases in between. CDR3 loop: CATGDRNNYGYTF. CDR3 coding DNA: TGTGCCACCGGCGACAGGAATAACTATGGCTACACCTTC.

The V gene is TRBV10-3, the J gene TRBJ2-6, with a possible D match to TRBD1 (8 bases). V was clipped by 3 bases and J by 0 bases, with 12 bases between them. The CDR3 is 17 residues long. CDR1 ENHRY and CDR2 SYGVKD come from the germline V gene. The CDR3 protein is CAISEQGGSSGANVLTF. For the CDR3, the DNA is TGTGCCATCAGTGAACAGGGGGGGAGCTCTGGGGCCAACGTCCTGACTTTC.

This chain connects TRBV4-1 to TRBJ1-5; D may be TRBD1 (6 bases). V lost 0 bases to trimming and J lost 0 bases, with 9 bases between them. CDR1 is MGHRA, CDR2 YSYEKL, per germline. CDR3 size: 16 residues. The CDR3 loop reads CASSQETGDSNQPQHF. DNA of the CDR3: TGCGCCAGCAGCCAAGAGACAGGAGATAGCAATCAGCCCCAGCATTTT.